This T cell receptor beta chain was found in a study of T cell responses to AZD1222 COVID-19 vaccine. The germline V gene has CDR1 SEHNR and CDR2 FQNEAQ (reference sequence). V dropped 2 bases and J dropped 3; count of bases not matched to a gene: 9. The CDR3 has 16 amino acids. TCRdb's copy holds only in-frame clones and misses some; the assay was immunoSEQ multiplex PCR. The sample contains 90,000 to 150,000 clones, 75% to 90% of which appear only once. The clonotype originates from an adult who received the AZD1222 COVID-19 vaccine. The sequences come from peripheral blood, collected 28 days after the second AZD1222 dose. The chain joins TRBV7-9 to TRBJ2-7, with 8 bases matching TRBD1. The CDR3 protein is CASSLRTGRLHYEQYF. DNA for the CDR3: TGTGCCAGCAGCTTACGGACAGGGCGACTCCACTACGAGCAGTACTTC.